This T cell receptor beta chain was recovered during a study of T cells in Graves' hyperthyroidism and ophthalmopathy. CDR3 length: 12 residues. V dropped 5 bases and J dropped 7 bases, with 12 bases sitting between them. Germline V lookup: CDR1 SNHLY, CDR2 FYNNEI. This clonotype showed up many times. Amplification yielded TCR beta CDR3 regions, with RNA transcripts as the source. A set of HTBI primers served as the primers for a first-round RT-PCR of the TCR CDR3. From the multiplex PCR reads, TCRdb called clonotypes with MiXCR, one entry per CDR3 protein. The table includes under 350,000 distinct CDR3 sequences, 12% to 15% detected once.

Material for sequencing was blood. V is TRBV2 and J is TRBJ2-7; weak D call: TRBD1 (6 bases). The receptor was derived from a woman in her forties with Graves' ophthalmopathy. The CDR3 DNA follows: TGTGCCAGCAGTCAACACAGGGCTGAGCAGTACTTC. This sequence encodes CASSQHRAEQYF.